The clone carrying this TCR beta chain came up a few times. Its antigen is currently unknown. These data come from a study of cytomegalovirus exposure and HLA in healthy donors. Whole-study findings and limits: Among TCR beta chains, those listed as cytomegalovirus-associated numbered over 150. One variant, a missense change in DCLRE1C, was linked in a later analysis to TCR beta V- and J-gene trimming. Indistinguishable V segments such as TRBV6-2 and TRBV6-3 were excluded. Earlier analysis found most TCR beta V segments productive about 87% or about 30% of the time.

60 Vbeta and 13 Jbeta primers were used in PCR. Data came from immunoSEQ multiplex PCR; TCRdb stores just in-frame clones and leaves some out. This table holds some 140,000 clones, around 85% found once. This CDR3 is built from 20 residues. Per the germline V gene, CDR1 is LGHNA and CDR2 is YNFKEQ. Trimming removed 3 bases from V and 4 bases from J; junction bases left unmatched: 15. The chain joins TRBV4-2 to TRBJ1-4; 12 positions match TRBD1. The material sequenced was PBMCs. This receptor was identified in a woman between 45 and 65 years old in good health and CMV-seropositive. CDR3 sequence (DNA): TGTGCCAGCAGCCACCGGGACAGGGGGCGTGGGGGGCAGGGTAATGAAAAACTGTTTTTT. Translated: CASSHRDRGRGGQGNEKLFF.